Presented here are 7 T cell receptor beta chains from one specimen sequenced in a study of T-cell reconstitution after alpha-beta-depleted transplantation in children. The authors prepared the TCRbeta library with unique molecular identifiers. TCRdb re-derived calls from the PCR reads in MiXCR, one entry per CDR3 protein. The profile shows about 210,000 distinct CDR3 sequences, under 20% of them singletons. Here the sequenced sample was PBMCs, mostly from graft donor cells, taken 360 days after TCRalphabeta/CD19-depleted stem cell transplant. These receptors originate from a male patient between 2 and 10 years old who had a stem cell transplant for acute lymphoblastic leukemia, so the T cells may come from the graft donor.

This clonotype was seen only a few times. The rearrangement joins TRBV7-2 to TRBJ1-1; TRBD1 matches at 7 bases. The germline CDR1 and CDR2 sequences are SGHTA and FQGNSA. V trimming: 2 bases; J trimming: 0 bases; junction bases outside the gene matches: 6. The CDR3 runs 16 residues. The CDR3 here is CASSLMGQLMNTEAFF. The CDR3, as DNA: TGTGCCAGCAGCTTAATGGGACAGCTAATGAACACTGAAGCTTTCTTT.

This clonotype occurred many times. The CDR3 protein is CASSFWREGDTQYF. The CDR3 DNA sequence: TGTGCCAGCAGTTTTTGGCGGGAGGGAGATACGCAGTATTTT. The chain carries TRBV12-3 or TRBV12-4 and TRBJ2-3; 9 positions match TRBD2. Trimming removed 3 bases from V and 5 bases from J; junction bases left unmatched: 3. This CDR3 has 14 amino acids.

This clonotype has a handful of counts. The junction and the germline gene differ at one end; a read error may be behind it. CDR3 sequence (DNA): TGCGCCAGCAGCTCCTCCACTGGAGCCAACGTCCTGACTTTC. This translates into CASSSSTGANVLTF. The chain carries TRBV5-1 and TRBJ2-6; D remains ambiguous. The CDR3 has 14 amino acids. Looked up from germline, CDR1 is SGHRS and CDR2 is YFSETQ.

The chain employs TRBV19 and TRBJ2-2, with 9 bases lining up with TRBD2. There are 15 residues in the CDR3. The V gene end was trimmed by 5 bases and the J gene end by 7 bases; junction bases not matched to a gene: 8. The germline V gene encodes CDR1 LNHDA and CDR2 SQIVND (reference sequence). The CDR3 loop reads CASSGTGLAIGELFF. CDR3 nucleotides: TGTGCCAGTAGTGGCACCGGACTAGCGATCGGGGAGCTGTTTTTT.

This chain connects TRBV4-3 to TRBJ1-1; D is ambiguous. The CDR3 totals 14 residues. Germline-derived CDR1 and CDR2 are LGHNA and YSLEER. Trimming stripped 1 base from V and 2 bases from J, with 8 bases between. Here the CDR3 reads CASSQASSNTEAFF. The CDR3 bases are TGCGCCAGCAGCCAAGCGTCCAGTAACACTGAAGCTTTCTTT.

This clonotype turned up a few times. The chain employs TRBV7-9 and TRBJ2-5; D perhaps matches TRBD1 (6 bases). The length of the CDR3 is 16 residues. V gave up 6 bases and J gave up 1 base, with 18 bases separating them. Germline V gives CDR1 SEHNR, CDR2 FQNEAQ (reference sequence). CDR3 residues: CASSPGSGHAQETQYF. CDR3 nucleotides: TGTGCCAGCAGTCCAGGTTCGGGACATGCCCAAGAGACCCAGTACTTC. The whole variable domain, filled in from reference TRBV7-9 and TRBJ2-5, reads DTGVSQNPRHKITKRGQNVTFRCDPISEHNRLYWYRQTLGQGPEFLTYFQNEAQLEKSRLLSDRFSAERPKGSFSTLEIQRTEQGDSAMYLCASSPGSGHAQETQYFGPGTRLLVL.

This clonotype was recorded at least ten times. The V and J genes are TRBV13 and TRBJ1-5; D is uncertain. V gave up 4 bases and J gave up 1 base, with 8 bases separating them. The CDR3 has 14 residues. Germline V CDR1 and CDR2: PRHDT, FYEKMQ (reference sequence). The CDR3 is CASSSGRSNQPQHF. The CDR3 nucleotides are TGTGCCAGCAGCTCTGGACGGAGCAATCAGCCCCAGCATTTT.